The following is a T cell receptor (beta chain) sequence with its context. The sample originates from a study of cytotoxic CD8 clonotypes in ibrutinib-treated CLL. Germline CDR1 SGHTA, CDR2 FQGTGA. The V and J ends lost 1 base and 9 bases, in that order; junction bases with no gene match: 5. The CDR3 totals 13 residues. Sequencing used immunoSEQ multiplex PCR; TCRdb keeps in-frame clones, though not all of them. The sample has 250,000 to 350,000 clones; roughly four fifths are singletons. V and J are TRBV7-3 and TRBJ1-1, with 7 bases that match TRBD1. This receptor was identified in a human donor with chronic lymphocytic leukemia. Sequences were derived from PBMCs, sampled at disease progression, from a patient treated with ibrutinib. The CDR3, as DNA: TGTGCCAGCAGCTTAAATACAGGGGCGAAAGCTTTCTTT. Encoded protein: CASSLNTGAKAFF.